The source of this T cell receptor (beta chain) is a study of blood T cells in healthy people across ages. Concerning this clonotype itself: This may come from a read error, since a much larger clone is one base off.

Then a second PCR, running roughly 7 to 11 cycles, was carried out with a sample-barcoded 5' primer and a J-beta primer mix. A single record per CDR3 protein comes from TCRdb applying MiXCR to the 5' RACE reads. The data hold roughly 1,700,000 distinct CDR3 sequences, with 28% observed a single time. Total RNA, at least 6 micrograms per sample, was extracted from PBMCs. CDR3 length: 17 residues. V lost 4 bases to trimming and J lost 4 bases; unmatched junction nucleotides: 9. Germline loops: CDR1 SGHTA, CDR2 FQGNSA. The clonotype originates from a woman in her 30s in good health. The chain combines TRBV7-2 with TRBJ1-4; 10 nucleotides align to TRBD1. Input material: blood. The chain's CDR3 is CASSSQDRGSLNEKLFF. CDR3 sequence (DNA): TGTGCCAGCAGCTCCCAGGACAGGGGGTCCCTTAATGAAAAACTGTTTTTT.